This TCR beta chain was captured by sequencing in a study of cytomegalovirus exposure and HLA in healthy donors. Study outcomes and limitations: A later analysis found TCR association rates differed by HLA locus, highest for DRB1 and lowest for HLA-C. Prediction of most subjects' HLA-A and HLA-B alleles by TCR beta sequences was reportedly accurate.

In the case of this clone: What it binds is unknown.

PCR used 60 Vbeta primers and 13 Jbeta primers. Sequenced by immunoSEQ multiplex PCR; TCRdb stores in-frame clones only, minus some. The sample has about 120,000 clones, about three quarters seen once; the top ten hold roughly 31%. Germline V gives CDR1 LNHDA, CDR2 SQIVND (reference sequence). The trim removed 1 base at V and 5 bases at J, leaving 7 bases unmatched. The CDR3 spans 16 residues. The chain carries TRBV19 and TRBJ2-2; 7 bases are shared with TRBD1. The sequence derives from a man aged 55 to 70 in good health and CMV-seropositive. Sequencing was done on a sample of PBMCs. The chain's CDR3 is CASSIGGRRGTGELFF. In nucleotides, the CDR3 is TGTGCCAGTAGTATAGGGGGCCGCAGGGGGACCGGGGAGCTGTTTTTT.